These 28 T cell receptor beta chains came from one sample sequenced in a study of blood T cell repertoires in COVID-19. Profiled with immunoSEQ multiplex PCR; TCRdb holds only in-frame clones, not every one. The sample records hundreds of thousands of clones, roughly 80% being singletons. The sequenced sample was PBMCs or T cells enriched from blood (not recorded which). The receptors originated from a man between 35 and 55 years old who had been exposed to COVID-19.

The DNA of the CDR3 is TGTGCCAGCAGTTTTTCGGGGGACACTGAAGCTTTCTTT. It is translated as CASSFSGDTEAFF. The V gene is TRBV12-3 or TRBV12-4, the J gene TRBJ1-1, with D perhaps matching TRBD1 (5 bases). The V end was cut by 3 bases, the J end by 3 bases, with 8 bases between. The CDR3 is 13 amino acids.

The chain links TRBV5-1 to TRBJ1-2, with D possibly TRBD1 on 6 matching bases. Germline-derived CDR1 and CDR2 are SGHRS and YFSETQ. The CDR3 covers 14 residues. V lost 0 bases and J lost 3, with 9 bases in between. The CDR3 is CASSLGDIYYGYTF. CDR3 DNA sequence: TGCGCCAGCAGCTTGGGGGACATTTACTATGGCTACACCTTC.

The gene calls are TRBV5-1 and TRBJ2-7; weak D call: TRBD1 (5 bases). The V and J ends lost 5 bases and 4 bases respectively, with 13 bases between them. The CDR3 is 13 residues long. The germline V gene encodes CDR1 SGHRS and CDR2 YFSETQ. CDR3 nucleotide sequence: TGCGCCAGCAGACACCCTTCAGGGTACGAGCAGTACTTC. This gives the protein CASRHPSGYEQYF.

Comments on this clone: This specimen includes other DNA sequences encoding the same CDR3. The chain uses TRBV12-3 or TRBV12-4 and TRBJ2-7; tentative D call: TRBD2 (5 bases). The germline V and J ends were trimmed by 6 bases and 2 bases, with 8 bases remaining between them. The length of the CDR3 is 12 residues. In DNA, the CDR3 is TGTGCCAGCAGCCGCGGGCCCTACGAGCAGTACTTC. As protein: CASSRGPYEQYF.

This clone has only one observation. The chain employs TRBV25-1 and TRBJ2-7; the D gene is possibly TRBD2 (6 bases). The CDR3 covers 14 residues. The germline gives CDR1 MGHDK, CDR2 SYGVNS. Trimming took 8 bases from V and 2 from J, leaving 16 bases between them. Written as DNA, the CDR3 is TGTGCCAGCGGAGGAGGGAGCTTGACCTACGAGCAGTACTTC. It translates to CASGGGSLTYEQYF.

This chain joins TRBV19 and TRBJ2-7; 7 bases map to TRBD1. Germline V gives CDR1 LNHDA, CDR2 SQIVND (reference sequence). Trimming at V came to 5 bases and at J to 3 bases, leaving 4 bases not matched to a gene. This CDR3 comprises 13 residues. CDR3 amino acids: CASSSGTDYEQYF. The CDR3 coding sequence is TGTGCCAGTAGTTCCGGGACAGACTACGAGCAGTACTTC.

A remark on this clone: Because the CDR3's place on the DNA is in doubt, the DNA is left out and the CDR3 is given as listed by TCRdb. The chain carries TRBV21-1 and TRBJ1-4; the D call in the table, TRBD1, was not verified against the DNA. TRBV21-1 is a documented pseudogene. With termini counted, the CDR3 has 14 amino acids. The CDR3 reads CASSNVGSGTGLFF.

CDR3 in amino acids: CASSQLGGKTSPLHF. The CDR3 DNA reads TGTGCCAGCAGCCAACTGGGGGGGAAAACCTCACCCCTCCACTTT. The chain carries TRBV3-1 (or the pseudogene TRBV3-2) and TRBJ1-6; D perhaps matches TRBD1 (5 bases). Trimming left V 2 bases short and J 10 bases short, with 15 bases between. Germline V lookup: CDR1 LGHDT, CDR2 YNNKEL (reference sequence). The CDR3 is made up of 15 amino acids.

The chain combines TRBV13 with TRBJ2-5; 7 bases are shared with TRBD2. Germline V CDR1 and CDR2: PRHDT, FYEKMQ (reference sequence). V dropped 5 bases and J dropped 5; count of bases not matched to a gene: 8. This CDR3 is built from 14 residues. Written as DNA, the CDR3 is TGTGCCAGCAGCCCGGGGAGGGGTTGGGAGACCCAGTACTTC. Translating it yields CASSPGRGWETQYF.

This clone has only a few counts. The V call is TRBV10-2, the J call TRBJ2-2, with TRBD2 identical over 8 bases. This CDR3 is 14 amino acids long. Germline assignment: CDR1 WSHSY and CDR2 SAAADI. Trimming removed 3 bases from V and 5 bases from J; junction bases left unmatched: 2. CDR3 region: CASSDSGSTGELFF. CDR3 DNA sequence: TGCGCCAGCAGTGACAGCGGGAGTACCGGGGAGCTGTTTTTT.

The V and J genes are TRBV19 and TRBJ1-5; D is ambiguous. This CDR3 is built from 13 residues. Looked up from germline, CDR1 is LNHDA and CDR2 is SQIVND (reference sequence). Trimming pared 8 bases from V and 6 bases from J, leaving 14 bases between. The CDR3 is CASAMDWGQPQHF. The CDR3 nucleotides are TGTGCCAGTGCTATGGACTGGGGTCAGCCCCAGCATTTT. The full variable domain, in which reference TRBV19 and TRBJ1-5 provide the parts outside the CDR3, is DGGITQSPKYLFRKEGQNVTLSCEQNLNHDAMYWYRQDPGQGLRLIYYSQIVNDFQKGDIAEGYSVSREKKESFPLTVTSAQKNPTAFYLCASAMDWGQPQHFGDGTRLSIL.

The chain has TRBV7-2 and TRBJ2-7; TRBD2 might be the D (5 bases). CDR1 SGHTA and CDR2 FQGNSA come from the germline V gene. The CDR3 is 15 amino acids. V dropped 4 bases and J dropped 5 bases, with 18 bases sitting between them. This CDR3 reads CASSSPGGPAHEQYF. The CDR3 DNA reads as TGTGCCAGCAGCTCCCCCGGAGGCCCCGCCCACGAGCAGTACTTC.

The chain uses TRBV18 and TRBJ1-2; D unresolved. Germline loops: CDR1 KGHSH, CDR2 LQKENI. The germline V and J ends were trimmed by 3 bases and 5 bases, with 22 bases remaining between them. The CDR3 loop spans 17 amino acids. The CDR3 is CASSPTYQVERPYGYTF. CDR3 nucleotide sequence: TGTGCCAGCTCACCCACCTACCAAGTGGAGCGTCCGTATGGCTACACCTTC.

V gene TRBV5-1 combines with J gene TRBJ1-3, with 10 bases that match TRBD1. The germline V gene has CDR1 SGHRS and CDR2 YFSETQ. CDR3 size: 16 residues. With V trimmed by 5 bases and J by 0 bases, 5 bases remained unmatched. In DNA form, the CDR3 reads TGCGCCAGCAGGACCGGGACAGGGGACTCTGGAAACACCATATATTTT. Translated: CASRTGTGDSGNTIYF. Together with reference TRBV5-1 and TRBJ1-3, the CDR3 gives the full variable domain: KAGVTQTPRYLIKTRGQQVTLSCSPISGHRSVSWYQQTPGQGLQFLFEYFSETQRNKGNFPGRFSGRQFSNSRSEMNVSTLELGDSALYLCASRTGTGDSGNTIYFGEGSWLTVV.

The chain joins TRBV11-2 to TRBJ1-5; D perhaps matches TRBD1 (6 bases). Trimming shortened V by 4 bases and J by 2 bases, and 12 bases separated the two germline ends. Germline values: CDR1 SGHAT, CDR2 FQNNGV. The CDR3 loop spans 15 amino acids. The CDR3 DNA sequence: TGTGCCAGCAGCTGGGGCAGGGGTGGCAATCAGCCCCAGCATTTT. It yields the protein CASSWGRGGNQPQHF.

The rearrangement links TRBV6-1 to TRBJ1-5; D uncertain. CDR3 size: 15 residues. Between the trimmed V and J ends, which lost 0 bases and 2 bases, there was a span of 8 bases. Germline V gives CDR1 MNHNS, CDR2 SASEGT. In DNA, the CDR3 is TGTGCCAGCAGTGAAGCGGCGGGTCGCAATCAGCCCCAGCATTTT. Translating gives CASSEAAGRNQPQHF.

The chain is built from TRBV10-1 and TRBJ2-5; 8 bases are a match to TRBD1. CDR3 length: 15 residues. Germline V gene lookup returns CDR1 WNHNN and CDR2 SYGVQD (reference sequence). J lost 2 bases, V lost 2 bases, and 4 bases had no gene match. The CDR3: CASSEGDRGQETQYF. CDR3 nucleotides: TGCGCCAGCAGTGAGGGAGACAGGGGACAAGAGACCCAGTACTTC.

The J gene is TRBJ2-7, the V gene TRBV30; the D gene is possibly TRBD2 (6 bases). From germline, CDR1 is GTSNPN and CDR2 SVGIG (reference sequence). Trimming took 2 bases from V and 6 from J, leaving 14 bases between them. The CDR3 length is 13 residues. For the CDR3, the DNA is TGTGCCTGGAGTATAGGAGGGGTTCTCGAGCAGTACTTC. Amino acids: CAWSIGGVLEQYF.

As to this clone: At the DNA level, this CDR3 is encoded by other sequences in the same sample as well. The genes are TRBV5-6 and TRBJ2-7; 8 bases map to TRBD1. Germline trimming cut 4 bases from V and 1 base from J; bases unmatched to any gene: 4. Germline V lookup: CDR1 SGHDT, CDR2 YYEEEE. The CDR3 consists of 14 residues. CDR3 protein: CASSLGQGSYEQYF. The CDR3 nucleotides read TGTGCCAGCAGCCTTGGACAGGGATCCTACGAGCAGTACTTC.

This clone turned up a few times. The chain joins TRBV25-1 to TRBJ2-7; tentative D call: TRBD2 (6 bases). The CDR3 has 13 amino acids. From germline, CDR1 is MGHDK and CDR2 SYGVNS. V shed 3 bases and J shed 6 bases, with 12 bases lying between them. In nucleotides, the CDR3 is TGTGCCAGCAGTGATGCAGTCGGGGGCGAGCAGTACTTC. Protein sequence: CASSDAVGGEQYF.

The chain joins TRBV4-1 to TRBJ1-5; D unresolved. Trimming took off 1 base at V and 0 bases at J, with 13 bases between the two ends. From germline, CDR1 is MGHRA and CDR2 YSYEKL. This CDR3 contains 17 residues. The CDR3 sequence is CASSQAARRYSNQPQHF. As DNA, the CDR3 is TGCGCCAGCAGCCAAGCCGCCCGGAGATATAGCAATCAGCCCCAGCATTTT.

The chain is built from TRBV18 and TRBJ1-1, with unresolved D. Per germline, CDR1 KGHSH and CDR2 LQKENI. Trimming cost V 0 bases and J 0 bases, with 5 bases left between them. The CDR3 runs 14 residues. The CDR3 loop reads CASSPPAVNTEAFF. CDR3 nucleotides: TGTGCCAGCTCACCACCAGCGGTGAACACTGAAGCTTTCTTT. The full variable domain, completed using reference TRBV18 and TRBJ1-1, is NAGVMQNPRHLVRRRGQEARLRCSPMKGHSHVYWYRQLPEEGLKFMVYLQKENIIDESGMPKERFSAEFPKEGPSILRIQQVVRGDSAAYFCASSPPAVNTEAFFGQGTRLTVV.

The chain is built from TRBV4-1 and TRBJ1-6; D may be TRBD1 (5 bases). V dropped 7 bases and J dropped 5 bases, with 9 bases sitting between them. The CDR3 is 13 amino acids. Per the germline V gene, CDR1 is MGHRA and CDR2 is YSYEKL. Here the CDR3 reads CASTWGDNSPLHF. CDR3 nucleotide sequence: TGCGCCAGCACCTGGGGGGATAATTCACCCCTCCACTTT.

The CDR3 region has the DNA TGTGCCAGCAGCCTGGGGGGGACAGGCGCGAACTATGGCTACACCTTC. As protein: CASSLGGTGANYGYTF. This chain connects TRBV7-6 to TRBJ1-2; 8 positions agree with TRBD1. This CDR3 has 16 amino acids. V shed 5 bases, J shed 2 bases, and the junction held 10 bases outside the gene matches. Germline CDR1 reads SGHVS; CDR2 reads FNYEAQ.

The CDR3 loop reads CASSYSSHQGARGYTF. In nucleotides, the CDR3 is TGTGCCAGCAGTTACTCGTCCCATCAGGGGGCTCGGGGCTACACCTTC. The rearrangement links TRBV6-5 to TRBJ1-2; 8 bases match TRBD1. The CDR3 covers 16 residues. Per germline, CDR1 MNHEY and CDR2 SVGAGI. Germline trimming cut 0 bases from V and 8 bases from J; bases unmatched to any gene: 11.

The gene calls are TRBV6-4 and TRBJ2-6, with 9 nucleotides matching TRBD2. CDR1 MRHNA and CDR2 SNTAGT come from the germline V gene. With V trimmed by 6 bases and J by 0 bases, 9 bases remained unmatched. CDR3 size: 18 residues. CDR3 in DNA: TGTGCCAGCAGCCTTAGCGGGAGTGGGACCTCTGGGGCCAACGTCCTGACTTTC. Translation: CASSLSGSGTSGANVLTF.

In this sample, this clone turned up a few times. The chain links TRBV5-4 to TRBJ2-7, with 7 nucleotides matching TRBD2. From germline, CDR1 is SGHNT and CDR2 YYREEE (reference sequence). The CDR3 has 16 amino acids. V trimming: 3 bases; J trimming: 4 bases; junction bases outside the gene matches: 13. The CDR3 DNA sequence: TGTGCCAGCAGCTCAGCACTAGCGAGTACTATTTACGAGCAGTACTTC. It yields the protein CASSSALASTIYEQYF.

This sequence joins TRBV3-1 (or the pseudogene TRBV3-2) and TRBJ2-7; TRBD2 matches 9 bases. CDR1 is LGHDT, CDR2 YNNKEL, per germline (reference sequence). The CDR3 has 15 residues. V trimming: 2 bases; J trimming: 2 bases; junction bases outside the gene matches: 4. The CDR3 DNA reads TGTGCCAGCAGCCAAATAGCGGGAGTGGCCTACGAGCAGTACTTC. Amino acids: CASSQIAGVAYEQYF.